This note documents a single T cell receptor beta chain sequence. Its matching antigen is unknown. CDR1 SGHRS and CDR2 YFSETQ come from the germline V gene. The CDR3 runs 14 residues. V trimming: 4 bases; J trimming: 5 bases; junction bases outside the gene matches: 6. The data belong to a study of CD8+ T cells in alopecia areata. General study results and limits: More clonal than normal scalp was lesional scalp, particularly alopecia totalis/universalis.

Treatment described: oral pan-JAK inhibitor, 5-10 mg twice daily. RNA, once extracted, was reverse transcribed into cDNA for use as the sequencing template. Some clones are missing from TCRdb's copy, which holds only in-frame ones; the method was immunoSEQ multiplex PCR. The sample yields around 180,000 clones, 64% seen once. The rearrangement joins TRBV5-1 to TRBJ2-7; 10 bases map to TRBD1. The source was CD4+ T cells sorted from blood, collected around week 49, from a patient treated with tofacitinib. The clonotype was recovered from a human donor with alopecia areata. CDR3 nucleotide sequence: TGCGCCAGCAGCCTAGAAGGGACAGGGGACGAGCAGTACTTC. Its protein product is CASSLEGTGDEQYF.